These 11 T cell receptor beta chains came from one sample sequenced in a study of graft-versus-host responses after intestinal transplantation. Clones were read by immunoSEQ multiplex PCR, and TCRdb kept only the in-frame ones, dropping some. This table has approximately 100,000 clones, about 88% appearing once. For these receptors, no antigen is known. The source material was unstimulated CD4+ T cells sorted from spleen or lymph node cells, sampled before intestinal transplant. The receptor source for this set is a human donor who received an intestinal transplant.

The chain combines TRBV15 with TRBJ1-5; D gene unclear. Germline V gene data show CDR1 as LNHNV and CDR2 as YYDKDF (reference sequence). This CDR3 region has 14 residues. The ends were cut back, 4 bases at V and 0 bases at J, with 7 bases in the middle. This CDR3 reads CATSKDISNQPQHF. The CDR3 DNA is TGTGCCACCAGCAAGGATATTAGCAATCAGCCCCAGCATTTT.

This chain uses TRBV30 with TRBJ1-2; no clear D. The CDR3 is made up of 12 amino acids. Trimming pared 4 bases from V and 2 bases from J, leaving 8 bases between. The germline V gene encodes CDR1 GTSNPN and CDR2 SVGIG (reference sequence). For the CDR3, the DNA is TGTGCCTGGACGACTGGCAACTATGGCTACACCTTC. Translated: CAWTTGNYGYTF.

This clone was counted a few times. The genes are TRBV7-9 and TRBJ2-2; the match to TRBD2 covers 8 bases. The CDR3 is made up of 15 amino acids. The germline CDR1 and CDR2 sequences are SEHNR and FQNEAQ (reference sequence). The ends lost 5 bases at V and 5 bases at J; junction bases unmatched: 7. The CDR3 loop reads CASSPDRGGTGELFF. The CDR3 DNA is TGTGCCAGCAGCCCGGACCGCGGGGGGACCGGGGAGCTGTTTTTT.

This clone has only a few counts. This rearrangement joins TRBV6-4 to TRBJ2-3; 9 nucleotides agree with TRBD1. Germline V gene lookup returns CDR1 MRHNA and CDR2 SNTAGT. V gave up 0 bases and J gave up 3 bases; unmatched junction bases: 10. The CDR3 contains 18 residues. CDR3 DNA sequence: TGTGCCAGCAGTGACTCGAATGGGCACAGGGGGCATACAGATACGCAGTATTTT. This encodes CASSDSNGHRGHTDTQYF.

V gene TRBV5-1 combines with J gene TRBJ1-4; 7 bases agree with TRBD1. J was trimmed by 0 bases and V by 4 bases; bases with no gene match: 3. Per the germline V gene, CDR1 is SGHRS and CDR2 is YFSETQ. The CDR3 extends over 15 amino acids. CDR3 sequence reads: CASSTGQPTNEKLFF. DNA of the CDR3: TGCGCCAGCAGCACGGGACAGCCAACTAATGAAAAACTGTTTTTT.

The CDR3 sequence is CASRIHHTIYF. The CDR3 DNA follows: TGTGCCAGCAGAATTCATCATACCATATATTTT. The rearrangement uses TRBV27 and TRBJ1-3; unclear D gene. Trimming stripped 6 bases from V and 10 bases from J, with 10 bases between. The CDR3 contains 11 residues. Looked up from germline, CDR1 is MNHEY and CDR2 is SMNVEV (reference sequence).

The chain has TRBV28 and TRBJ1-4; no definite D call. CDR3 size: 14 residues. The germline V gene has CDR1 MDHEN and CDR2 SYDVKM. The V end was cut by 1 base, the J end by 7 bases, with 10 bases between. CDR3 sequence: CASSLSGVFEKLFF. In DNA form, the CDR3 reads TGTGCCAGCAGTTTATCTGGAGTTTTTGAAAAACTGTTTTTT.

The chain links TRBV5-4 to TRBJ2-1; 10 nucleotides line up with TRBD2. The V gene's germline CDR1 is SGHNT and CDR2 YYREEE (reference sequence). Trimming at V came to 4 bases and at J to 5 bases, leaving 6 bases not matched to a gene. The length of the CDR3 is 15 residues. CDR3 nucleotides: TGTGCCAGCAGCATGAGCGGGAGGGCAGACAATGAGCAGTTCTTC. Amino acids: CASSMSGRADNEQFF.

The chain combines TRBV18 with TRBJ1-1; 7 nucleotides line up with TRBD1. Per germline, CDR1 KGHSH and CDR2 LQKENI. This CDR3 has 12 amino acids. The J segment lost 5 bases and the V segment lost 3 bases, leaving 0 bases of the junction unmatched. CDR3 protein: CASSPDRTEAFF. The DNA for the CDR3 is TGTGCCAGCTCACCGGACAGGACTGAAGCTTTCTTT. The full variable domain, in which reference TRBV18 and TRBJ1-1 provide the parts outside the CDR3, is NAGVMQNPRHLVRRRGQEARLRCSPMKGHSHVYWYRQLPEEGLKFMVYLQKENIIDESGMPKERFSAEFPKEGPSILRIQQVVRGDSAAYFCASSPDRTEAFFGQGTRLTVV.

This clone turned up a few times. The sample holds other DNA sequences that translate to the same CDR3. The chain couples TRBV5-1 to TRBJ2-5; possibly TRBD2 for D (5 bases). Trimming pared 2 bases from V and 2 bases from J, leaving 7 bases between. Germline-derived CDR1 and CDR2 are SGHRS and YFSETQ. The CDR3 has 13 residues. The CDR3 DNA follows: TGCGCCAGCAGCTTCGGCGGGCAAGAGACCCAGTACTTC. It translates to CASSFGGQETQYF. Full variable domain (outside the CDR3, taken from reference TRBV5-1 and TRBJ2-5): KAGVTQTPRYLIKTRGQQVTLSCSPISGHRSVSWYQQTPGQGLQFLFEYFSETQRNKGNFPGRFSGRQFSNSRSEMNVSTLELGDSALYLCASSFGGQETQYFGPGTRLLVL.

The CDR3 bases are TGTGCCAGCAGTACTGGACTAGCGGTATACAATGAGCAGTTCTTC. Translation gives CASSTGLAVYNEQFF. The chain is built from TRBV27 and TRBJ2-1; TRBD2 agrees at 10 bases. V dropped 5 bases and J dropped 4; count of bases not matched to a gene: 5. CDR1 is MNHEY, CDR2 SMNVEV, per germline (reference sequence). This CDR3 contains 15 residues.